Following are 20 T cell receptor beta chains from one sample sequenced in a study of T cells in Graves' hyperthyroidism and ophthalmopathy. Amplification of TCR beta CDR3 regions used RNA as the template. With the HTBI primer set, the TCR CDR3 went through a first round of RT-PCR. MiXCR was run by TCRdb on the multiplex PCR reads, yielding one entry per CDR3 protein. The sample comprises 300,000 to 350,000 distinct CDR3 sequences, about 15% of which are singletons, and approximately 25% rests with the top ten. Sequencing was done on a sample of blood. These receptor sequences come from a woman aged 25 to 39 with Graves' hyperthyroidism.

The table lists this clonotype with a few counts. V and J are TRBV24-1 and TRBJ2-3; D possibly uses TRBD1 or TRBD2 (9 bases each). The CDR3 runs to 21 residues. CDR1 KGHDR and CDR2 SFDVKD come from the germline V gene. Trimming stripped 3 bases from V and 2 bases from J, with 29 bases between. The DNA for the CDR3 is TGTGCCACCAGTGATACGGGGACAGGGCTATTGTCTAGCGGGAACACAGATACGCAGTATTTT. Its translation: CATSDTGTGLLSSGNTDTQYF.

This clonotype has more than one count but fewer than ten. The gene calls are TRBV20-1 and TRBJ2-1, with 9 bases fitting TRBD2. The CDR3 is made up of 15 amino acids. Germline loops: CDR1 DFQATT, CDR2 SNEGSKA (reference sequence). J lost 7 bases, V lost 5 bases, and 12 bases had no gene match. CDR3 nucleotides: TGCAGTGCTCTAGAACATAGCGGGAGTAATAATGAGCAGTTCTTC. Amino acid sequence: CSALEHSGSNNEQFF.

There are a few counts of this clonotype. The chain joins TRBV5-1 to TRBJ1-1; no reliable D call. This CDR3 has 14 residues. V was trimmed by 1 base and J by 2 bases, leaving 9 bases between them. Germline CDR1 and CDR2: SGHRS and YFSETQ. Here the CDR3 DNA reads TGCGCCAGCAGCTTGAAACCAAAAAACACTGAAGCTTTCTTT. It is translated as CASSLKPKNTEAFF.

This clonotype has only a few counts. The rearrangement links TRBV20-1 to TRBJ2-3; the match to TRBD2 covers 7 bases. In germline, CDR1 is DFQATT, CDR2 SNEGSKA (reference sequence). The CDR3 has 14 residues. The V gene end was trimmed by 3 bases and the J gene end by 3 bases; junction bases not matched to a gene: 6. This CDR3 reads CSASKAGRTDTQYF. The CDR3 bases are TGCAGTGCTAGTAAAGCGGGAAGGACAGATACGCAGTATTTT.

This clonotype has ten or more counts. V and J are TRBV29-1 and TRBJ2-1; TRBD1 matches 7 bases. CDR3 length equals 12 residues. J lost 6 bases, V lost 4 bases, and 3 bases had no gene match. Germline-derived CDR1 and CDR2 are SQVTM and ANQGSEA. Here the CDR3 reads CSVGGQTNEQFF. DNA of the CDR3: TGCAGCGTTGGGGGACAGACCAATGAGCAGTTCTTC.

This clonotype was recorded at least ten times. This chain links TRBV28 with TRBJ1-1; 7 positions match TRBD1. Trimming at V came to 3 bases and at J to 6 bases, leaving 7 bases not matched to a gene. Germline-derived CDR1 and CDR2 are MDHEN and SYDVKM. CDR3 size: 14 residues. CDR3 nucleotide sequence: TGTGCCAGCAGTTTGAGGTCGGGGACAGCTGAAGCTTTCTTT. This sequence encodes CASSLRSGTAEAFF.

This clonotype was observed a few times. The chain uses TRBV2 and TRBJ2-3; 7 bases align to TRBD2. Germline loops: CDR1 SNHLY, CDR2 FYNNEI. CDR3 length equals 14 residues. Unmatched junction bases numbered 4, after V lost 7 bases and J lost 0 bases. The CDR3 DNA sequence: TGTGCCAGCAACCAAGCGGGAAGCACAGATACGCAGTATTTT. Its translation is CASNQAGSTDTQYF.

Worth noting for this clonotype: The conserved phenylalanine or tryptophan normally closing the CDR3 is absent here, so this likely arose from a read error. The rearrangement joins TRBV7-6 to TRBJ2-1, with 9 bases matching TRBD1. There are 17 residues in the CDR3. The germline V gene encodes CDR1 SGHVS and CDR2 FNYEAQ. Trimming removed 5 bases from V and 0 bases from J; junction bases left unmatched: 8. CDR3 sequence (DNA): TGTGCCAGCAGCCCGGGACAGGGAATGAGCTCCTACAATGAGCAGTTCTGC. Protein product: CASSPGQGMSSYNEQFC.

This clonotype was seen repeatedly, ten times or more. The chain employs TRBV12-3 or TRBV12-4 and TRBJ2-7; D unclear. This CDR3 comprises 13 residues. The V end was cut by 5 bases, the J end by 3 bases, with 11 bases between. This CDR3 is CASSAQQLYEQYF. CDR3 DNA sequence: TGTGCCAGCAGTGCCCAACAGCTCTACGAGCAGTACTTC.

This clonotype was seen repeatedly, ten times or more. V and J are TRBV28 and TRBJ2-5; TRBD1 matches 11 bases. The junction had 3 bases not matched to a gene; V was cut back by 4 bases and J by 5 bases. Germline lookup yields CDR1 MDHEN and CDR2 SYDVKM. This CDR3 comprises 14 residues. The CDR3: CASSWDRGSETQYF. CDR3 DNA sequence: TGTGCCAGCAGTTGGGACAGGGGGTCGGAGACCCAGTACTTC.

This clonotype showed up many times. This chain connects TRBV9 to TRBJ2-1, with D maybe TRBD2 (5 bases). CDR3 length equals 16 residues. V was shortened by 4 bases and J by 6 bases, with 20 bases between the two germline ends. Germline assignment: CDR1 SGDLS and CDR2 YYNGEE. CDR3: CASSSYRPKRANEQFF. CDR3 coding DNA: TGTGCCAGCAGCTCTTACCGACCAAAGAGGGCCAATGAGCAGTTCTTC.

This clonotype was recorded many times. The chain carries TRBV19 and TRBJ1-5; maybe TRBD1 (5 bases). From germline, CDR1 is LNHDA and CDR2 SQIVND (reference sequence). This CDR3 comprises 13 residues. V was shortened by 4 bases and J by 5 bases, with 9 bases between the two germline ends. The CDR3 coding sequence is TGTGCCAGTAGTACCGGGACGCATCAGCCCCAGCATTTT. Its protein is CASSTGTHQPQHF.

V gene TRBV6-2 or TRBV6-3 combines with J gene TRBJ2-1; 7 nucleotides align to TRBD2. CDR1 and CDR2 (germline): MNHEY, SVGEGT. The trim removed 7 bases at V and 5 bases at J, leaving 11 bases unmatched. The CDR3 contains 15 residues. The CDR3 sequence: CASNPGTTINNEQFF. CDR3 bases: TGTGCCAGCAACCCCGGGACTACCATAAACAATGAGCAGTTCTTC.

This clonotype was seen a few times. J is TRBJ2-4 and V is TRBV25-1; no reliable D call. The V end was cut by 2 bases, the J end by 3 bases, with 11 bases between. There are 15 residues in the CDR3. Germline loops: CDR1 MGHDK, CDR2 SYGVNS. CDR3 residues: CASSEPYGDKNIQYF. CDR3 coding DNA: TGTGCCAGCAGTGAACCCTATGGGGACAAAAACATTCAGTACTTC.

This clonotype was recorded a few times. The rearrangement links TRBV30 to TRBJ1-4; D possibly corresponds to TRBD1 (5 bases). CDR3 size: 13 residues. Trimming left V 5 bases short and J 4 bases short, with 11 bases between. CDR1 GTSNPN and CDR2 SVGIG come from the germline V gene (reference sequence). CDR3 coding DNA: TGTGCCTGGGCAGGGCCTAATAATGAAAAACTGTTTTTT. It is translated as CAWAGPNNEKLFF.

DNA of the CDR3: TGCAGTGCTAGGCGTAGGGGCAATGAGCAGTTCTTC. Its translation: CSARRRGNEQFF. This rearrangement joins TRBV20-1 to TRBJ2-1; D may be TRBD1 (5 bases). The CDR3 length is 12 residues. The germline V and J ends were trimmed by 3 bases and 6 bases, with 9 bases remaining between them. Germline CDR1 reads DFQATT; CDR2 reads SNEGSKA (reference sequence).

This clonotype was observed many times. The chain carries TRBV12-3 or TRBV12-4 and TRBJ2-5; TRBD1 aligns across 8 bases. The CDR3 loop spans 13 amino acids. V was pared by 5 bases and J by 5 bases, with 4 bases of the junction left unmatched. The CDR3 loop reads CASSTDRGETQYF. The DNA for the CDR3 is TGTGCCAGCAGTACTGACAGGGGCGAGACCCAGTACTTC.

Many counts were recorded for this clonotype. The chain uses TRBV6-2 or TRBV6-3 and TRBJ2-1, with 10 bases identical to TRBD2. The CDR3 is 15 amino acids. V was pared by 9 bases and J by 4 bases, with 9 bases of the junction left unmatched. The germline V gene has CDR1 MNHEY and CDR2 SVGEGT. The CDR3 here is CASSLAGAPYNEQFF. The CDR3 DNA reads TGTGCCAGTTCTCTAGCGGGAGCTCCGTACAATGAGCAGTTCTTC.

The genes are TRBV25-1 and TRBJ1-4; 7 nucleotides match TRBD1. Germline V gene lookup returns CDR1 MGHDK and CDR2 SYGVNS. CDR3 length equals 15 residues. The V and J ends lost 6 bases and 4 bases, in that order; junction bases with no gene match: 8. The CDR3 bases are TGTGCCAGCAGCTCGATACAGGGGATTAATGAAAAACTGTTTTTT. Encoded protein: CASSSIQGINEKLFF. The full variable domain, in which reference TRBV25-1 and TRBJ1-4 provide the parts outside the CDR3, is EADIYQTPRYLVIGTGKKITLECSQTMGHDKMYWYQQDPGMELHLIHYSYGVNSTEKGDLSSESTVSRIRTEHFPLTLESARPSHTSQYLCASSSIQGINEKLFFGSGTQLSVL.

The V call is TRBV28, the J call TRBJ2-4; D is unresolved. Germline V CDR1 and CDR2: MDHEN, SYDVKM. The CDR3 has 13 amino acids. V lost 8 bases, J lost 1 base, and 9 bases lay in between. In DNA, the CDR3 is TGTGCCAGCGCACCGGTTGCCAAAAACATTCAGTACTTC. It translates to CASAPVAKNIQYF.